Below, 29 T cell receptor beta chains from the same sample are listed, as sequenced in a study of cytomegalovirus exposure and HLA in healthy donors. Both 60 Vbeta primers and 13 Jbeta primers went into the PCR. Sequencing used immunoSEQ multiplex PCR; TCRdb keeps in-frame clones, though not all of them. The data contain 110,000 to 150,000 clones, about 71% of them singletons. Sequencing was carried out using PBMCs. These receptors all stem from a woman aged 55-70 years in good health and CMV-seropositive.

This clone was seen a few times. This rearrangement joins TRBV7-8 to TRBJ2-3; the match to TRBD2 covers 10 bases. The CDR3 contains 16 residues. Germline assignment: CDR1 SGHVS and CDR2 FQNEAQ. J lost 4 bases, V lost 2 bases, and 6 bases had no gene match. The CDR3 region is CASSLLLAGSPDTQYF. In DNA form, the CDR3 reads TGTGCCAGCAGCTTATTACTAGCGGGATCTCCAGATACGCAGTATTTT.

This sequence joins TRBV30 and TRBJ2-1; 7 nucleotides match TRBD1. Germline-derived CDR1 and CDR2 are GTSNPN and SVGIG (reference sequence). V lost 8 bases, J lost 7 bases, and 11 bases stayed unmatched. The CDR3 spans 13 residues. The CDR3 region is CAGDSDSWNEQFF. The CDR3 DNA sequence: TGTGCCGGGGACAGCGATTCCTGGAATGAGCAGTTCTTC.

CDR3 loop: CASRTRGVATEAFF. The CDR3 DNA sequence: TGTGCCAGCAGAACCAGGGGTGTTGCCACTGAAGCTTTCTTT. V and J are TRBV27 and TRBJ1-1, with TRBD1 as a possible D gene (6 bases). CDR1 MNHEY and CDR2 SMNVEV come from the germline V gene (reference sequence). This CDR3 is 14 amino acids long. V was pared by 6 bases and J by 4 bases, with 15 bases between.

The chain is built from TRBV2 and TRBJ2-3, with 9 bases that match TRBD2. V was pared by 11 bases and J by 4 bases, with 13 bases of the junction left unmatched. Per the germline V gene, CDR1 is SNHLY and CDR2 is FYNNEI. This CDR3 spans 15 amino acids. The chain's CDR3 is CACRPVGGRADTQYF. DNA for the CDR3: TGTGCCTGCCGTCCTGTTGGCGGGAGGGCAGATACGCAGTATTTT.

The CDR3 DNA sequence: TGTGCCAGCGCTACTAACTATGGCTACACCTTC. This gives the protein CASATNYGYTF. The rearrangement joins TRBV25-1 to TRBJ1-2; D remains ambiguous. The CDR3 totals 11 residues. Germline lookup yields CDR1 MGHDK and CDR2 SYGVNS. V lost 8 bases and J lost 0, with 4 bases in between.

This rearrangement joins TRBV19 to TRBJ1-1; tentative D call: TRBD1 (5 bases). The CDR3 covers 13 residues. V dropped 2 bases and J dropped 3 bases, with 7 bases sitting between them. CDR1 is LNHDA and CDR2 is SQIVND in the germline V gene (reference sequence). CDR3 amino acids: CASSIKGDTEAFF. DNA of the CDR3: TGTGCCAGTAGTATAAAAGGGGACACTGAAGCTTTCTTT.

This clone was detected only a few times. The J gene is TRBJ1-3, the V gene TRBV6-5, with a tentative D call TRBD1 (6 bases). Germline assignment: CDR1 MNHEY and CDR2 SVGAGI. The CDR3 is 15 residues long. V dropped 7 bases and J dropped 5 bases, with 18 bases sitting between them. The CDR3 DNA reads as TGTGCCAGCACCTCGAGAGGGGACAATCGAAACACCATATATTTT. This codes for CASTSRGDNRNTIYF.

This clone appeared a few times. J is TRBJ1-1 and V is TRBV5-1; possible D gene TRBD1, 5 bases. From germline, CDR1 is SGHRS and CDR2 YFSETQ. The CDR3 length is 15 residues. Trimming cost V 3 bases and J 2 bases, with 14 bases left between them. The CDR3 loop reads CASSYRAGVNTEAFF. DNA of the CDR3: TGCGCCAGCAGCTACCGGGCGGGGGTTAACACTGAAGCTTTCTTT.

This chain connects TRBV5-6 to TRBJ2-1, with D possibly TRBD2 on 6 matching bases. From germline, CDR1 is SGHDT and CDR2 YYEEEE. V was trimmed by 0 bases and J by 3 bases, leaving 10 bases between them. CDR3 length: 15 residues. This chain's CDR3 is CASSLEGSGYNEQFF. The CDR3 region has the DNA TGTGCCAGCAGCTTGGAGGGTAGCGGCTACAATGAGCAGTTCTTC. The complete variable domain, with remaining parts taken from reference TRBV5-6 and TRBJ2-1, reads DAGVTQSPTHLIKTRGQQVTLRCSPKSGHDTVSWYQQALGQGPQFIFQYYEEEERQRGNFPDRFSGHQFPNYSSELNVNALLLGDSALYLCASSLEGSGYNEQFFGPGTRLTVL.

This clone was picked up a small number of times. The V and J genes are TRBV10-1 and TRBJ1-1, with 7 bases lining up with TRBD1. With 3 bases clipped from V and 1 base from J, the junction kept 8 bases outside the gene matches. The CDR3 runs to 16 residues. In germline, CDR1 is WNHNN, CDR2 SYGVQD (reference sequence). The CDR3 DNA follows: TGCGCCAGCAGTGACGGTTTTCGGACAGGGAACACTGAAGCTTTCTTT. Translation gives CASSDGFRTGNTEAFF.

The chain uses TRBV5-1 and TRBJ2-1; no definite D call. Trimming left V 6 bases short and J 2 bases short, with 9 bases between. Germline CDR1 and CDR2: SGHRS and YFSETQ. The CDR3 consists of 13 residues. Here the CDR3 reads CASIQRTYNEQFF. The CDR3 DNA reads TGCGCCAGCATTCAGAGGACCTACAATGAGCAGTTCTTC.

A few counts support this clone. The CDR3 coding sequence is TGTGCCAGCAGCCCGCGGACAGGGCATTATGGCTACACCTTC. This translates into CASSPRTGHYGYTF. V usage is TRBV28 and J usage is TRBJ1-2, with TRBD1 matching 8 bases. The J segment lost 5 bases and the V segment lost 6 bases, leaving 8 bases of the junction unmatched. The germline gives CDR1 MDHEN, CDR2 SYDVKM. The length of the CDR3 is 14 residues.

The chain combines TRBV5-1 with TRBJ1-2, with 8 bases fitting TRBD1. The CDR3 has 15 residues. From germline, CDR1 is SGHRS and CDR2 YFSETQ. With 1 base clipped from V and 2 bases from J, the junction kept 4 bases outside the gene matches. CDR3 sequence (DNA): TGCGCCAGCAGCTTGCTGGCAGGGGGCAACTATGGCTACACCTTC. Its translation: CASSLLAGGNYGYTF.

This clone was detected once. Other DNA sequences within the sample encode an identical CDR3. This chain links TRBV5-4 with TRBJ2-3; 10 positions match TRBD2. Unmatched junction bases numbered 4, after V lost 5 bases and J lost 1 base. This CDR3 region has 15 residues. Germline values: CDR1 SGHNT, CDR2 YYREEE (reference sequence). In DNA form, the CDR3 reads TGTGCCAGCAGTTCTGGACTAGCGGGCACAGATACGCAGTATTTT. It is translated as CASSSGLAGTDTQYF.

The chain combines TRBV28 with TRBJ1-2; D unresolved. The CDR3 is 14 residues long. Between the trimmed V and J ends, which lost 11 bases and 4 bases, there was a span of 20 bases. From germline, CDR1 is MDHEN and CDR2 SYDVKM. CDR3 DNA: TGTGCCCACGGGGAGAATGGACCGACCTATGGCTACACCTTC. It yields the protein CAHGENGPTYGYTF.

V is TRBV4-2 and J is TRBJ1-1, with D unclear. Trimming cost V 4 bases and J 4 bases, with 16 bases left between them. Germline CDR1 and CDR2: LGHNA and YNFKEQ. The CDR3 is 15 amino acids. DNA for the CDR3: TGTGCCAGCAGCCCATTATTGGTTTCAGGCACTGAAGCTTTCTTT. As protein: CASSPLLVSGTEAFF.

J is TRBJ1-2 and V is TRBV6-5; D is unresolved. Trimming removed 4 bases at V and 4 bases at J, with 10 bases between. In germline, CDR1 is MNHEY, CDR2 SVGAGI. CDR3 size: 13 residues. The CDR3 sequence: CASSSHYFYGYTF. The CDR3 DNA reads TGTGCCAGCAGTTCTCACTACTTCTATGGCTACACCTTC.

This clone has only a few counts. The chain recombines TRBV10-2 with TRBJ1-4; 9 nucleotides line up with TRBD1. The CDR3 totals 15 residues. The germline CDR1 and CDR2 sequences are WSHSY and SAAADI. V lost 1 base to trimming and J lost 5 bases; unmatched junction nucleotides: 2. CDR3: CASSEFGTGNEKLFF. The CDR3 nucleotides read TGCGCCAGCAGTGAGTTTGGGACAGGGAATGAAAAACTGTTTTTT.

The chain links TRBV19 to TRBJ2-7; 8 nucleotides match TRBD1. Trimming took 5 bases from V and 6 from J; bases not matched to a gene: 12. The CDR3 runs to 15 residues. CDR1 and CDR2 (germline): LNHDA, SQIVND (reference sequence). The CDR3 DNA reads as TGTGCCAGTAGTCCCTCGCAGGGGGCGGTCATCGAGCAGTACTTC. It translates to CASSPSQGAVIEQYF.

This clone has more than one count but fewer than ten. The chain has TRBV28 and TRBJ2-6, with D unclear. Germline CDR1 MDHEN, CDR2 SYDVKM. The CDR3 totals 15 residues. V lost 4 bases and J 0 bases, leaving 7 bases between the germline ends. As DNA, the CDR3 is TGTGCCAGCAGTTATCCGGGCTCTGGGGCCAACGTCCTGACTTTC. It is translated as CASSYPGSGANVLTF.

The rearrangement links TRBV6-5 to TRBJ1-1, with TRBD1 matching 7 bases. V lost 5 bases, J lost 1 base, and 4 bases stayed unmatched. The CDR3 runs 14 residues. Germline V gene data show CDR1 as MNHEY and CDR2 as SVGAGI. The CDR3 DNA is TGTGCCAGCAGTAGGGGGACAGAGAACACTGAAGCTTTCTTT. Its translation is CASSRGTENTEAFF.

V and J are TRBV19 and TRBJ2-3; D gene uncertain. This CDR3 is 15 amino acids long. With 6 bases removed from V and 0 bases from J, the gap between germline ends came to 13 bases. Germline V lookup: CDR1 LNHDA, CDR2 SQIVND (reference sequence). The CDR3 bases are TGTGCCAGTAGCCAGCGATCCCCTAGCACAGATACGCAGTATTTT. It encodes CASSQRSPSTDTQYF.

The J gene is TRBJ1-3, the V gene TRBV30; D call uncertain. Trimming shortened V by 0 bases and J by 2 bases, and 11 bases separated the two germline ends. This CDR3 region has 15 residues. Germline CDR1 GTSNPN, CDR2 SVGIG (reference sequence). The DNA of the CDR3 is TGTGCCTGGAGTGTACGGAGGTCGGCTGGAAACACCATATATTTT. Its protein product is CAWSVRRSAGNTIYF.

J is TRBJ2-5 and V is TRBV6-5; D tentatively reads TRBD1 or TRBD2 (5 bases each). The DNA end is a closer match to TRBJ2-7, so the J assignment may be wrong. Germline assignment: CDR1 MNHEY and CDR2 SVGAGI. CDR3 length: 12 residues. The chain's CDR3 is CASSPGGYEQYF. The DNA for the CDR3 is TGTGCCAGCAGTCCTGGGGGCTACGAGCAGTACTTC.

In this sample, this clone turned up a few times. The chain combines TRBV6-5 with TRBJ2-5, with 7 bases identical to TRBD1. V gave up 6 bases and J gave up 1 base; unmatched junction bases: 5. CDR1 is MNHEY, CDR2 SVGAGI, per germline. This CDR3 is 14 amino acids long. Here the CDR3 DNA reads TGTGCCAGCAGCCAGGGACAGTCCCAAGAGACCCAGTACTTC. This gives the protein CASSQGQSQETQYF.

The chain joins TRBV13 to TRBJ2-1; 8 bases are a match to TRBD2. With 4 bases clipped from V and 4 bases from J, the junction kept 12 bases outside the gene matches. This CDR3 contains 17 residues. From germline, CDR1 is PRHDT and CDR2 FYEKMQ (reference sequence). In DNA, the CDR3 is TGTGCCAGCAGCTCCTTAAAACTAGCGGAAATATACAATGAGCAGTTCTTC. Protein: CASSSLKLAEIYNEQFF.

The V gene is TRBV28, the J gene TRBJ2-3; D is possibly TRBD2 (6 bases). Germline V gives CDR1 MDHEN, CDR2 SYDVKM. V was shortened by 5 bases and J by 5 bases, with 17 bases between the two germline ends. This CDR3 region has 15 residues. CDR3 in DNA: TGTGCCAGCAGTGTACTGGCGCGGGATGGAGATACGCAGTATTTT. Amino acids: CASSVLARDGDTQYF. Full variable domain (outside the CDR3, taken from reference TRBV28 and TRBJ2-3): DVKVTQSSRYLVKRTGEKVFLECVQDMDHENMFWYRQDPGLGLRLIYFSYDVKMKEKGDIPEGYSVSREKKERFSLILESASTNQTSMYLCASSVLARDGDTQYFGPGTRLTVL.

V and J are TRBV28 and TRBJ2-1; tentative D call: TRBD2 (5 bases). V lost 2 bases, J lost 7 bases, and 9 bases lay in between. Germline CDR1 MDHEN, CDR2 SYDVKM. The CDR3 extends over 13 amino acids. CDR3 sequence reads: CASSLTGMNEQFF. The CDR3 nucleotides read TGTGCCAGCAGTTTAACGGGGATGAATGAGCAGTTCTTC. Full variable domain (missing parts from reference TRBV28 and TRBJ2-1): DVKVTQSSRYLVKRTGEKVFLECVQDMDHENMFWYRQDPGLGLRLIYFSYDVKMKEKGDIPEGYSVSREKKERFSLILESASTNQTSMYLCASSLTGMNEQFFGPGTRLTVL.

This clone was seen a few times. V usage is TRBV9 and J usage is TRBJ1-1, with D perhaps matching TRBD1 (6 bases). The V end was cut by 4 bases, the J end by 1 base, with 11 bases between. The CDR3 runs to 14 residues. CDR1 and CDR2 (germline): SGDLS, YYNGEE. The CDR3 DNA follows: TGTGCCAGCAGCCCCGGGACACCGAACACTGAAGCTTTCTTT. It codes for CASSPGTPNTEAFF.